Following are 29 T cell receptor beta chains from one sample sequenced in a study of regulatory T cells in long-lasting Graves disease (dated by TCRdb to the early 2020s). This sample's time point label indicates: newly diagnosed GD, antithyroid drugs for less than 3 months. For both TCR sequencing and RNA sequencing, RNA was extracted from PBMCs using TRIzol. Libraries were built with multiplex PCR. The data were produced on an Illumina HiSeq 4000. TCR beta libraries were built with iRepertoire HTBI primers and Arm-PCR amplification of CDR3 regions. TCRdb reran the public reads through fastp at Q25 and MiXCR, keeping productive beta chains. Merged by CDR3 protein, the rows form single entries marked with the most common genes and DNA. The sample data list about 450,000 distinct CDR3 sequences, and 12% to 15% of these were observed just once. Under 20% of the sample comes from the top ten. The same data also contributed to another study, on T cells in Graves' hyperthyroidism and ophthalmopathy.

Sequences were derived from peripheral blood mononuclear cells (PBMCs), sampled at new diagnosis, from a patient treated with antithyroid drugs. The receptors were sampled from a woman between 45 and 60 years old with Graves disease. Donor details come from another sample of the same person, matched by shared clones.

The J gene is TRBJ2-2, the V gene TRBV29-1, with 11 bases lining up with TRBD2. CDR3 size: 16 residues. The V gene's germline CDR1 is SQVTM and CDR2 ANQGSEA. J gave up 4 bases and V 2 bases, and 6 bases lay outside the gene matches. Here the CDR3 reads CSVEPTGTSGTGELFF. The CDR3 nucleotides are TGCAGCGTTGAACCCACCGGGACTAGCGGCACCGGGGAGCTGTTTTTT.

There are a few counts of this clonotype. The CDR3 reads CAISRGLAGGDLGTDTQYF. The CDR3 nucleotides are TGTGCCATCAGTCGCGGACTAGCGGGAGGGGACCTAGGGACAGATACGCAGTATTTT. This chain joins TRBV10-3 and TRBJ2-3; 15 bases agree with TRBD2. V was pared by 5 bases and J by 3 bases, with 12 bases of the junction left unmatched. Germline CDR1 is ENHRY and CDR2 is SYGVKD. The CDR3 spans 19 residues.

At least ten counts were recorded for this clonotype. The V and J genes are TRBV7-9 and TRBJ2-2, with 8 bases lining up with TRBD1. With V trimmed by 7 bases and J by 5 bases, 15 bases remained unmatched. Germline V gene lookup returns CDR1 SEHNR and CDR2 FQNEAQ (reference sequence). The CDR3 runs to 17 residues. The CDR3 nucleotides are TGTGCCAGCATCCGGGACAGGAAAGATCGTTCGACCGGGGAGCTGTTTTTT. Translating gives CASIRDRKDRSTGELFF. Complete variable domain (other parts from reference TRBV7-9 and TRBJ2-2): DTGVSQNPRHKITKRGQNVTFRCDPISEHNRLYWYRQTLGQGPEFLTYFQNEAQLEKSRLLSDRFSAERPKGSFSTLEIQRTEQGDSAMYLCASIRDRKDRSTGELFFGEGSRLTVL.

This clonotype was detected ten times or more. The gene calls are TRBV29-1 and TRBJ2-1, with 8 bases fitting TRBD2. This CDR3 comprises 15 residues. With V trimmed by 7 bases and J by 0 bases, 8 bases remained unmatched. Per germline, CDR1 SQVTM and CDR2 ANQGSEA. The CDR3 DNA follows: TGCAGCGAATCACCGAGCGGGAGCTCCTACAATGAGCAGTTCTTC. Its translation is CSESPSGSSYNEQFF.

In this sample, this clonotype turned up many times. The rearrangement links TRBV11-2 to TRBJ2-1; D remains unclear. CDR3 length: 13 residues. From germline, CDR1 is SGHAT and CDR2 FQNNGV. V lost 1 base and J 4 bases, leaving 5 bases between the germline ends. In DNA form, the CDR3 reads TGTGCCAGCAGCTTAGCGGAATACAATGAGCAGTTCTTC. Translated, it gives CASSLAEYNEQFF.

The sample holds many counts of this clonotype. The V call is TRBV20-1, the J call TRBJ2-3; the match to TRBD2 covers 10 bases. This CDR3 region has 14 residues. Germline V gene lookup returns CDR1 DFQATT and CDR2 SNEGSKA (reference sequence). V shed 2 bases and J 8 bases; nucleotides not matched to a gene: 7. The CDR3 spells CSARQAGGLGTQYF. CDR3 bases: TGCAGTGCTAGACAAGCGGGGGGGTTGGGTACGCAGTATTTT.

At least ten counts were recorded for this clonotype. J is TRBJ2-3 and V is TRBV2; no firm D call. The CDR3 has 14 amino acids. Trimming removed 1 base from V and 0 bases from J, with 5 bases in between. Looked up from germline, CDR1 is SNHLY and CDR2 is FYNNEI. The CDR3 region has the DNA TGTGCCAGCAGTGAAGGGCGGAGCACAGATACGCAGTATTTT. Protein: CASSEGRSTDTQYF.

The CDR3 bases are TGCGCCAGCAGCTTGTACGGGAGAGAGGGTGAGCAGTTCTTC. Protein product: CASSLYGREGEQFF. This sequence joins TRBV5-1 and TRBJ2-1; D is perhaps TRBD2 (6 bases). Germline lookup yields CDR1 SGHRS and CDR2 YFSETQ. The CDR3 spans 14 residues. The ends were cut back, 1 base at V and 9 bases at J, with 14 bases in the middle.

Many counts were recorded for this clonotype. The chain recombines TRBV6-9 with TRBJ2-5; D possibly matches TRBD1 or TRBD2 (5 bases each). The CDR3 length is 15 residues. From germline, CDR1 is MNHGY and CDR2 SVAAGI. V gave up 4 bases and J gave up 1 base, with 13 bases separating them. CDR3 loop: CASSLPGRIQETQYF. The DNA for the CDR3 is TGTGCCAGCAGTTTACCGGGACGGATCCAAGAGACCCAGTACTTC.

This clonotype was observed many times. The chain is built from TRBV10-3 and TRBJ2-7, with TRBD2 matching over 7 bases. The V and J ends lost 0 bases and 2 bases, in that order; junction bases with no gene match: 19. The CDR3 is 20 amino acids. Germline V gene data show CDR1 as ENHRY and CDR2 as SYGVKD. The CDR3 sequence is CAISESKKQGTSGNPYEQYF. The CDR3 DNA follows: TGTGCCATCAGTGAGTCGAAAAAGCAGGGTACCAGCGGGAACCCCTACGAGCAGTACTTC.

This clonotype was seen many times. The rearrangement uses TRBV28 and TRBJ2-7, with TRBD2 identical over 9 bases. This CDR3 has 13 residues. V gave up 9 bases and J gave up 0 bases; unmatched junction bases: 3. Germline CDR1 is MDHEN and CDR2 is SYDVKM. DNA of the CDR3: TGTGCCAGTTTTAGCGGGAGCTCCTACGAGCAGTACTTC. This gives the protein CASFSGSSYEQYF.

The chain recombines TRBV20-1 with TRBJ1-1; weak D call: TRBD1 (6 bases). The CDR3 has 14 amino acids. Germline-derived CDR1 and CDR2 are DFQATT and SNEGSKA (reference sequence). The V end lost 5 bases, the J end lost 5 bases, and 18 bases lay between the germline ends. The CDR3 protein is CSAGPPTGITEAFF. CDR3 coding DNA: TGCAGTGCTGGCCCTCCTACAGGGATTACTGAAGCTTTCTTT.

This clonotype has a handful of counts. The CDR3 DNA follows: TGTGCCAGCAGTTACTCGACAGGGGGGGAGACCCAGTACTTC. Translating gives CASSYSTGGETQYF. The V and J genes are TRBV2 and TRBJ2-5, with 9 bases fitting TRBD1. This CDR3 has 14 residues. Germline V lookup: CDR1 SNHLY, CDR2 FYNNEI. V gave up 5 bases and J gave up 5 bases; unmatched junction bases: 6.

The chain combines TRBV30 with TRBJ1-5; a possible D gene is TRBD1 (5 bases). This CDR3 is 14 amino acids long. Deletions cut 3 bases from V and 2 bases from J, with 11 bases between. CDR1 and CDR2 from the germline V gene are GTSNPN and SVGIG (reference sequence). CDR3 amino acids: CAWSRKQGNQPQHF. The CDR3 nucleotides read TGTGCCTGGAGCCGAAAACAGGGCAATCAGCCCCAGCATTTT.

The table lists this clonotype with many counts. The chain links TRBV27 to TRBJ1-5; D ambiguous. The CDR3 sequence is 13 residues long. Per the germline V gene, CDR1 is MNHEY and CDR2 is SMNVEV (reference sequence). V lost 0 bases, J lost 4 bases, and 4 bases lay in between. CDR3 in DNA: TGTGCCAGCAGTTTATCTCGGAATCAGCCCCAGCATTTT. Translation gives CASSLSRNQPQHF.

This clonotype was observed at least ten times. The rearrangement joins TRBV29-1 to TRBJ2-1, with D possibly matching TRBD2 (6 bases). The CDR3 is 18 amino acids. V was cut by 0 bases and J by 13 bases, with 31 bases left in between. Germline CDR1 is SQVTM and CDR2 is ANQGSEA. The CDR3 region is CSVEDPLAPTQDYSLQFF. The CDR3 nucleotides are TGCAGCGTTGAAGATCCACTGGCACCGACTCAGGACTACTCTCTCCAGTTCTTC.

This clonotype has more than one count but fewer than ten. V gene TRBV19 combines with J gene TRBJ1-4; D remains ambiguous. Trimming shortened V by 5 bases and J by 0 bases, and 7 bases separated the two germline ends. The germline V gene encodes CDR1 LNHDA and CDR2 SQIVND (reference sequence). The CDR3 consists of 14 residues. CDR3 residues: CASSVQATNEKLFF. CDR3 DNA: TGTGCCAGTAGTGTACAAGCAACTAATGAAAAACTGTTTTTT.

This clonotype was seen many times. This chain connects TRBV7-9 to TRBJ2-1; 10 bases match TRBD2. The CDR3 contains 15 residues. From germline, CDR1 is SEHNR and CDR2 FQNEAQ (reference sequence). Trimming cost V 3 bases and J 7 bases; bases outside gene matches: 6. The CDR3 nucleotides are TGTGCCAGCAGCTTTAGCGGGGGGCGTTCAAATGAGCAGTTCTTC. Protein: CASSFSGGRSNEQFF.

The CDR3 DNA reads as TGTGCCAGTAGTACTCGGACAGGTTATTATAGCTCCTACAATGAGCAGTTCTTC. This gives the protein CASSTRTGYYSSYNEQFF. This chain connects TRBV19 to TRBJ2-1, with 7 bases that match TRBD1. V trimming: 4 bases; J trimming: 0 bases; junction bases outside the gene matches: 12. The CDR3 sequence is 18 residues long. Germline CDR1 and CDR2: LNHDA and SQIVND (reference sequence).

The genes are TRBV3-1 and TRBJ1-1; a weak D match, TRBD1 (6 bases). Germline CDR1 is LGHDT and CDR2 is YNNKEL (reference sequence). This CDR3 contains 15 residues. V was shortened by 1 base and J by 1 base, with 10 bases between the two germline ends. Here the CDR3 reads CASSQGTAGNTEAFF. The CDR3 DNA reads TGTGCCAGCAGCCAAGGGACAGCGGGGAACACTGAAGCTTTCTTT.

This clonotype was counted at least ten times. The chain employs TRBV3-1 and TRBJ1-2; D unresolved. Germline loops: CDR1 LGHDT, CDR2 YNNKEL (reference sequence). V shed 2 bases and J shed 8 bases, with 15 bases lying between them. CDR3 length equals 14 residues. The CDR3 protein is CASSQPTSGEGYTF. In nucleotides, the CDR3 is TGTGCCAGCAGCCAACCCACCTCGGGAGAAGGCTACACCTTC.

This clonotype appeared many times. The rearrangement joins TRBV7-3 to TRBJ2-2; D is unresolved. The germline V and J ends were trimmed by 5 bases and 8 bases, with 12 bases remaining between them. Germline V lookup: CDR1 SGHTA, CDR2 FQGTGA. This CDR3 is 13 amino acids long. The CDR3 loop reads CASSTRDLGELFF. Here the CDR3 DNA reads TGTGCCAGCAGCACGCGCGACCTAGGGGAGCTGTTTTTT.

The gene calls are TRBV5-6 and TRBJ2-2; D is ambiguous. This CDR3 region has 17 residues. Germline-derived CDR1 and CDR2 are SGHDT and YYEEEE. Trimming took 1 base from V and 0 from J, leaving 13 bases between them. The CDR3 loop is CASSLYSELANTGELFF. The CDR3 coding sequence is TGTGCCAGCAGCTTGTATTCGGAGCTTGCGAACACCGGGGAGCTGTTTTTT.

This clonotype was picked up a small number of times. CDR3 residues: CASRQWEDQPQHF. In DNA, the CDR3 is TGTGCCAGCAGACAATGGGAGGATCAGCCCCAGCATTTT. The chain links TRBV12-3 or TRBV12-4 to TRBJ1-5; D ambiguous. The CDR3 has 13 amino acids. The ends were cut back, 6 bases at V and 5 bases at J, with 11 bases in the middle.

Here the CDR3 reads CASSRQGQGASETQYF. CDR3 bases: TGTGCCAGCAGCCGGCAAGGACAGGGGGCGAGTGAGACCCAGTACTTC. The V gene is TRBV7-3, the J gene TRBJ2-5, with 11 bases fitting TRBD1. J gave up 5 bases and V 5 bases, and 10 bases lay outside the gene matches. In germline, CDR1 is SGHTA, CDR2 FQGTGA. The CDR3 is 16 residues long.

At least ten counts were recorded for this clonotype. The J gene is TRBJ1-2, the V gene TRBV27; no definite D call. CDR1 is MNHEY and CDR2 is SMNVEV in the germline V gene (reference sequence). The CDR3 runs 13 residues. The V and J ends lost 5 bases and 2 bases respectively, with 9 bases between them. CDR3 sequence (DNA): TGTGCCAGCAGTCCTAGGCAGAACTATGGCTACACCTTC. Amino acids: CASSPRQNYGYTF.

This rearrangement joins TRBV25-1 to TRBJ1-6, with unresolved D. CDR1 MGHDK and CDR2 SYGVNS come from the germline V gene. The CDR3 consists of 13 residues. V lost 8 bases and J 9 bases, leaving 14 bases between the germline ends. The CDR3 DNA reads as TGTGCCAGCGAGTTAGAGGGTTCTTCACCCCTCCACTTT. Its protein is CASELEGSSPLHF.

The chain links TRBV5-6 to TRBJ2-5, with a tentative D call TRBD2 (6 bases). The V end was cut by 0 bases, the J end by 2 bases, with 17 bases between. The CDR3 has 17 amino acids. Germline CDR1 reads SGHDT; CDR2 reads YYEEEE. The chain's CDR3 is CASSLVRLASIQETQYF. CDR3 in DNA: TGTGCCAGCAGCTTGGTTCGCCTAGCGAGCATTCAAGAGACCCAGTACTTC. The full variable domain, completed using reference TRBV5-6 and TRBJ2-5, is DAGVTQSPTHLIKTRGQQVTLRCSPKSGHDTVSWYQQALGQGPQFIFQYYEEEERQRGNFPDRFSGHQFPNYSSELNVNALLLGDSALYLCASSLVRLASIQETQYFGPGTRLLVL.

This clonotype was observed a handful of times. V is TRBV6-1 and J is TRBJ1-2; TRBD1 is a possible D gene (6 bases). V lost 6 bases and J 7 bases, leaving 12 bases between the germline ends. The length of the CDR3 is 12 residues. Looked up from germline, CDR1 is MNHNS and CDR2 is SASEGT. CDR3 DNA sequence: TGTGCCAGCAGGGAATACAGGGCTGGCTACACCTTC. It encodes CASREYRAGYTF.